This T cell receptor (beta chain) stems from a study of long-term antiretroviral therapy in people with HIV (dated 2022 in TCRdb). Context from the whole study: The earliest samples were collected about a decade before the 2015 WHO recommendation for immediate ART, when ART was typically delayed until CD4 counts fell. A total of fewer than 200 cryopreserved PBMC samples were contributed to the cohort by 30 adults with confirmed HIV infection, with samples collected serially over a mean of roughly six years (range 1-12). This retrospective serial study examined whether starting ART and sustained HIV suppression were associated with changes in the composition and diversity of the TRB repertoire in peripheral blood. Eleven of the 30 participants with HIV were female. No cross-contamination during QIAcube processing turned up in test extractions that ran a monoclonal T-cell line alongside 33 polyclonal samples.

Inclusion was restricted to participants for whom at least one PBMC sample before ART initiation and at least two post-ART samples were available. All participants with HIV were treated in the United States of America. Before DNA extraction, cryopreserved samples of about 1-11 million PBMC were thawed and then washed. At the time of the earliest PBMC sample, participants with HIV were aged between about 20 and 54 years. PBMC samples from each participant spanned 1-4 timepoints before ART initiation and 2-8 timepoints after ART initiation, with a median of 7 samples. For every participant, serial HIV viral load, CD4+ T-cell count, ART history and demographic data were obtained. Genomic DNA was extracted from unsorted PBMC with a Qiagen kit on a QIAcube, processed in batches of 12 samples. The full study reports these points: Owing to limited PBMC availability, only the TCR beta chain was sequenced, without alpha chain pairing. Expanded TRB clones identified before ART initiation dominated the repertoire across all time points, though the dominance fluctuated and decreased in many PLHIV after ART. No data were available on ART adherence, viral resistance or therapy changes, limiting inferences about post-ART repertoire changes. Compared with controls, HIV repertoires had narrower CDR3 length ranges, and the network structure pointed to an antigen-experienced repertoire that shifted only slightly toward naive after ART. ART initiation was associated with a significant increase in TRB diversity, but diversity stayed significantly below transplant donor controls even after long-term ART. Because cell numbers in pre-ART samples were limited, unsorted PBMC were profiled instead of sorted CD4+ and CD8+ T cells. The samples were dated from about 2003 to 2017, and the ART regimens that were used may be less effective than current ART regimens.

The CDR3 runs 14 residues from the cysteine to the phenylalanine. Kept here is only the CDR3 DNA, which spans 42 bases and is read in frame from base 1. V was cut back by 2 bases and J by 1 base, leaving a gap of 8 bases between them. Based on the germline V gene, the CDR1 and CDR2 sequences are SNHLY and FYNNEI. The immunoSEQ hsTCRB v3.0 assay was used at survey level resolution for TRB variable region sequencing. The targeted TRB sequencing depth was roughly 40,000-55,000 T-cell genomes per sample. Pooled TRB libraries were sequenced on an Illumina MiSeq with a v3 150-cycle kit. The authors' analysis ran thus. Repertoire analysis was performed in R inside a reproducible Nextflow workflow that covered QC, data transformation and analysis. LymphoSeq2, an R package for exploring AIRR-Seq data, was used to implement custom analyses. After excluding a handful of samples that yielded fewer than 5000 total TRB sequences, 150 to 200 HIV repertoires remained for analysis. Among the approximately 190 retained HIV repertoires, 55 to 60 were collected before ART initiation and over 120 were collected after ART initiation. Repertoires were downsampled to 5000 TRB nucleotide sequences, and summary statistics were averaged over 100 downsampling iterations. TRB sequences were retained for analysis only if CDR3 regions of at least seven amino acids were present. Diversity was assessed using a clonality score derived from Shannon entropy and using the Gini coefficient. In the repertoire networks, any two of the top 5000 CDR3 amino acid sequences were connected whenever the two sequences differed by an edit distance of one. For TRB CDR3 amino acid sequences, GLIPH2 was used to predict antigen specificity groups and MHC restriction. To flag known associations with CMV, EBV, HIV or tissue antigens, CDR3 amino acid sequences were compared against VDJdb and McPAS-TCR. Pre-ART, post-ART and control groups were compared with Wilcoxon signed-rank tests and Holm-Bonferroni correction. Sourced from immuneACCESS, this table was stored by TCRdb with only in-frame sequences that have V and J called. A share of the clones is absent; for the studies checked, an unresolved V gene accounts for under half, and the remainder has no known explanation. The V and J calls and clone size come from that table; D and trimming were worked out from the DNA. The sample table shows about 16,000 clones, and about 80% are seen once. Around a fifth of the sample is taken by the ten largest.

Remarks on this clone: It lacks a known antigen. No much larger clone exists at a distance of one base, and base qualities are not known.

This chain is built from TRBV2 and TRBJ1-2; no D gene is confidently identified. The starting material was unsorted PBMCs, obtained 2.1 years after starting antiretroviral therapy. The receptor comes from a man aged 35 to 55 with HIV. At the DNA level, the sequence is TGTGCCAGCAGTGAAAATCCAGATAACTATGGCTACACCTTC. Its product reads: CASSENPDNYGYTF.